Here is one T cell receptor (beta chain) with its context. Generated by immunoSEQ multiplex PCR, the TCRdb table keeps only in-frame clones and is missing some. The sample includes tens of thousands of clones, approximately 85% of them seen just once. These data are taken from a study of blood T cell repertoires in COVID-19. The CDR3 loop spans 15 amino acids. The V segment lost 5 bases and the J segment 5 bases; nucleotides outside the gene matches: 7. Germline CDR1 reads SEHNR; CDR2 reads FQNEAQ (reference sequence). The sequencing input was peripheral blood. The chain employs TRBV7-9 and TRBJ2-5; 11 positions match TRBD2. This TCR was sampled from a human donor in a cohort sampled during active COVID-19. CDR3 residues: CASSSLAGGQETQYF. The CDR3 nucleotides are TGTGCCAGCAGCAGCTTAGCGGGGGGGCAGGAGACCCAGTACTTC. The full variable domain, rest sourced from reference TRBV7-9 and TRBJ2-5, is DTGVSQNPRHKITKRGQNVTFRCDPISEHNRLYWYRQTLGQGPEFLTYFQNEAQLEKSRLLSDRFSAERPKGSFSTLEIQRTEQGDSAMYLCASSSLAGGQETQYFGPGTRLLVL.